This TCR beta chain was sequenced during a study of Graves' ophthalmopathy and Graves' hyperthyroidism. As for the study in general: Peripheral blood collection took place at initial diagnosis, before any treatment.

In its sample, this clonotype was seen many times. The antigen remains unidentified. Moderate-to-severe activity, CAS ≥3, NOSPECS ≥4 and a duration under 3 months were seen in donors with ophthalmopathy. TCR beta CDR3 regions were amplified from RNA transcripts. HTBI primers served in a first-round RT-PCR, which a second-round multiplex PCR followed. MiXCR was run by TCRdb on the multiplex PCR reads, yielding one entry per CDR3 protein. There are almost 400,000 distinct CDR3 sequences in the sample; 18% occur only once, and 1.6% lies in the top ten. Overall study results and limits: Blood was where most expanded thyroid clonotypes above 0.001 frequency also turned up. Ophthalmopathy cases were distinguished from stable hyperthyroidism by a 13-signature model, reaching around 90% sensitivity and about 80% specificity.

This sequence was found in a woman aged 18-29 years with Graves' ophthalmopathy. The source material was peripheral blood.

CDR3 amino acids: CASSSQPGSDGYTF. The CDR3 DNA is TGTGCCAGCAGCTCCCAGCCGGGTAGCGATGGCTACACCTTC. The J gene is TRBJ1-2, the V gene TRBV9; D uncertain. The CDR3 totals 14 residues. V dropped 4 bases and J dropped 6 bases, with 16 bases sitting between them. Germline V CDR1 and CDR2: SGDLS, YYNGEE.